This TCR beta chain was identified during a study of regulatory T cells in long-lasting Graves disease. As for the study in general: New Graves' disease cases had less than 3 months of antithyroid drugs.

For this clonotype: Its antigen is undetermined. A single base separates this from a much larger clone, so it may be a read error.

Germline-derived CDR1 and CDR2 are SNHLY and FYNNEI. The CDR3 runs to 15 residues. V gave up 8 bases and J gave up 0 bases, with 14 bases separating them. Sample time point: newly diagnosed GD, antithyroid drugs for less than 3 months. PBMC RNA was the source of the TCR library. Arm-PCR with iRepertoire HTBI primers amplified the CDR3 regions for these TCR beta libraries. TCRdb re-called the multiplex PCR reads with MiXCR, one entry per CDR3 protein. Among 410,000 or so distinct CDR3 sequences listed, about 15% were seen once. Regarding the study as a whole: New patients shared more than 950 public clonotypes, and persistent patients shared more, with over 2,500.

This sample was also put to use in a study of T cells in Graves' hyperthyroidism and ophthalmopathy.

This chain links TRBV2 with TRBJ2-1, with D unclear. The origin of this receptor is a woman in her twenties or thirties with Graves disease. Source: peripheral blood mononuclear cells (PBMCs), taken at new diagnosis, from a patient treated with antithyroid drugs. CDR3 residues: CASGWTESSYNEQFF. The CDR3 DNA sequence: TGTGCCAGCGGTTGGACGGAAAGCTCCTACAATGAGCAGTTCTTC.